The rows below give T cell receptor beta chains drawn from one sample of a study of immune reconstitution after stem cell transplant in scleroderma. TCRdb re-called the RT-PCR reads through MiXCR, storing one row per CDR3 protein. The table records around 5,000 distinct CDR3 sequences, 8.5% of them present only once. The sample was acquired before or after autologous hematopoietic stem cell transplantation (not recorded which). The receptors stem from a male donor with systemic sclerosis. Both conserved end residues are part of each CDR3. Not every row has a clone size; where given, it reads once, few, many or a size class.

v_gene	abundance	j_gene	CDR3aa
TRBV20-1	medium-sized	TRBJ1-2	CSADSGFGYTF
TRBV20-1	few	TRBJ2-7	CSARGPGRRPYEQYF
TRBV27	medium-sized	TRBJ2-5	CASSFNRGGLGETQYF
TRBV12-3/TRBV12-4	NA	TRBJ2-7	CASSLGSGRGSYEQYF
TRBV18	NA	TRBJ2-3	CASSPRGGDTQYF
TRBV5-4	medium-sized	TRBJ2-3	CASSQTRGLSTDTQYF
TRBV30	NA	TRBJ2-7	CAWSVQGAYEQYF
TRBV7-2	medium-sized	TRBJ2-5	CASSSSGLPAETQYF
TRBV5-6	few	TRBJ2-3	CASGMTSGSGGTDTQYF
TRBV5-1	few	TRBJ2-5	CASSLPPGETQYF
TRBV20-1	NA	TRBJ2-1	CSLRDSIYNEQLF
TRBV30	NA	TRBJ2-2	CAWSDQSALNTGELFF
TRBV20-1	NA	TRBJ2-3	CSVESRSEGDTQYF
TRBV7-9	few	TRBJ2-2	CASRVQGNTGELFF
TRBV27	few	TRBJ2-4	CASSLGTENIQYF
TRBV28	NA	TRBJ2-7	CASSPPTPGSYEQYF
TRBV7-2	NA	TRBJ1-1	CASSPHPGRVEAFF
TRBV12-3/TRBV12-4	NA	TRBJ2-7	CASTTGQGGEQYF
TRBV5-6	few	TRBJ2-5	CASSLVMTDRAEETQYF
TRBV5-1	few	TRBJ2-1	CASSISLVGSYNEQFF
TRBV29-1	medium-sized	TRBJ2-1	CSGDQNYNEQFF
TRBV4-1	NA	TRBJ2-1	CASSQELAGGLSSYNEQFF
TRBV6-1	medium-sized	TRBJ2-3	CASSFHYRAGRTDTQYF
TRBV20-1	NA	TRBJ2-5	CSALSGGVGETQYF
TRBV5-1	NA	TRBJ2-3	CASSLRDTQYF
TRBV5-5	few	TRBJ2-1	CASRGVEQFF
TRBV24-1	few	TRBJ1-5	CAAGPAATNQPQHF
TRBV12-3/TRBV12-4	NA	TRBJ2-2	CASIIDRGLNTGELFF
TRBV29-1	few	TRBJ2-2	CSVTGTSGLNTGELFF
TRBV28	NA	TRBJ2-1	CASSLFGTSGADLSSYNGQFF
TRBV7-2	medium-sized	TRBJ1-5	CASSFPGLRNQPQHF
TRBV28	NA	TRBJ2-7	CASREGFGPYEQYF
TRBV28	NA	TRBJ2-1	CASSFIAGSYSEQFF
TRBV7-2	medium-sized	TRBJ2-5	CASSPKTSAGAETQYF
TRBV20-1	NA	TRBJ2-2	CSLGSRNTGELFF
TRBV4-1	NA	TRBJ2-7	CASSQAGTVAYEQYF
TRBV7-8	NA	TRBJ1-6	CASSLAGRASPLHF
TRBV29-1	medium-sized	TRBJ2-5	CSGGQGQRETQYF
TRBV27	few	TRBJ1-5	CASSIRRNQPQHF
TRBV7-3	NA	TRBJ2-2	CASSSGTANTGELFF
TRBV20-1	NA	TRBJ2-3	CSGGGGGRGYTQYF
TRBV3-1	medium-sized	TRBJ1-5	CASSPGSGDNQPQHF
TRBV12-3/TRBV12-4	NA	TRBJ2-1	CASSLRERGASYNEQFF
TRBV10-3	medium-sized	TRBJ2-6	CAISESGEKANVLTF
TRBV20-1	medium-sized	TRBJ2-5	CSAMGREETQYF
TRBV28	medium-sized	TRBJ1-1	CASSFRGGTEAFF
TRBV20-1	few	TRBJ2-5	CSARDRTSAQETQYF
TRBV6-2/TRBV6-3	medium-sized	TRBJ2-3	CASSRIRQGLFTDTQYF
TRBV6-2/TRBV6-3	few	TRBJ2-7	CASKAREQYF
TRBV28	few	TRBJ2-1	CASRVTVNNEQFF
TRBV3-1	NA	TRBJ1-4	CASSQVWKGEKLFF
TRBV2	medium-sized	TRBJ2-3	CASTPGQGSTDTQYF